The T cell receptor beta chain described here comes from a study of blood T cell repertoires in COVID-19. On the study more broadly: PBMCs, B-cell-depleted T cells, or T cells provided the cDNA or gDNA that made up the material.

While infection was still active, Seattle patients were enrolled and then followed longitudinally. In the original processing: Researchers report that nucleated cell counts were estimated from reference gene primer amplification. The assay was immunoSEQ multiplex PCR, and TCRdb's table has in-frame clones only and misses some. From that table come the V and J calls and clone size; the DNA was used to work out D and trimming. This table holds some 80,000 clones, approximately 84% found once. Trimming pared 2 bases from V and 2 bases from J, leaving 10 bases between. The CDR3 is 14 residues long. CDR1 is SEHNR and CDR2 is FQNEAQ in the germline V gene (reference sequence).

What was sequenced was peripheral blood. V gene TRBV7-9 combines with J gene TRBJ2-7, with D possibly being TRBD1 (7 bases). This receptor was obtained from a man between 60 and 70 years old with COVID-19, enrolled during active disease. The CDR3 region has the DNA TGTGCCAGCAGCTTACAGGGGGGACCCTACGAGCAGTACTTC. This translates into CASSLQGGPYEQYF.